This entry features one T cell receptor (beta chain) sequence. It has no known antigen specificity. Base qualities are not provided; no much larger clone lies one nucleotide away. Peripheral blood CD8+ and CD4+ T cells from healthy donors, Susac syndrome patients and multiple sclerosis patients were profiled by high-throughput TCR beta sequencing. The multiple sclerosis controls were treatment-naive patients whose relapsing-remitting disease, either stable or active, fulfilled the revised McDonald criteria. CD8+ TEMRA cells were enriched by FACS, while bulk CD8+ and CD4+ T cells were purified by magnetic negative isolation. Blood was collected in EDTA tubes and processed within 24 hours, with PBMCs isolated through density gradient centrifugation. PBMCs destined for TCR sequencing were cryopreserved in liquid nitrogen and later thawed in a 37 °C water bath. A purity of at least 90% was achieved for sorted or isolated CD4+, CD8+ and CD8+ TEMRA cells.

The data originate from a study of CD8 T cells in Susac syndrome (dated by TCRdb to about 2019). In the study overall: Repertoire sequencing was used to test whether CD8+ T cell activation and differentiation in Susac syndrome was antigen driven. CD8+ T cell repertoire clonality was compared between fewer than 13 healthy donors, roughly 14 Susac syndrome patients and approximately 16 multiple sclerosis patients. What the authors observed across the whole study: The TCR sequencing and HLA analysis was acknowledged to have included a relatively small number of individuals.

RNA was extracted using the RNeasy kit, and about 0.5 to 1 ug of the RNA was reverse transcribed with random hexamers. The immunoSEQ multiplex PCR assay, which covers 54 Vbeta and 13 Jbeta segments, was used to amplify TCR beta CDR3 regions. To correct PCR amplification bias, a synthetic template baseline was used for both primer optimization and computational correction. From the authors' description of their analysis: Reads were assigned to V, D and J genes according to IMGT and analyzed in immunoSEQ Analyzer, with only productive sequences retained. To calculate clonality, Shannon entropy was normalized by log2 of the number of productive unique sequences and then subtracted from one. For each patient and control, public and private clones were evaluated within the 100 most prevalent clones. Susac-specific clones were defined as absent from healthy and MS cohorts, 1052 published viral clones and other ImmuneACCESS disease sequences. TCRdb applied fastp at Q25 and MiXCR to the public reads, then kept only in-frame beta chains. Every entry covers one CDR3 protein and lists the most common genes and DNA from its rows. In this record, the V and J calls reflect TCRdb's handling and not the investigators' own analysis. This sample lists approximately 130,000 distinct CDR3 sequences; under 95% were detected once. The top ten clones comprise approximately 0.24% of the sample.

The receptor's source is a human donor with multiple sclerosis. Specimen: CD8+ T cells from PBMCs.

The sequence in DNA is TGTGCCAGCAGTTTTCGGGTTTTGAGTGCAGTTTCTAAAGCGGACACTGAAGCTTTCTTT. It is translated as CASSFRVLSAVSKADTEAFF. The rearranged chain carries TRBV12-3 or TRBV12-4 and TRBJ1-1; no D gene call is confident. Spanning cysteine to phenylalanine, the CDR3 consists of 20 amino acids. This entry keeps only the CDR3 DNA: 60 bases, framed from base 1. V and J are truncated by 3 bases and 3 bases respectively, leaving an intervening sequence of 29 bases.